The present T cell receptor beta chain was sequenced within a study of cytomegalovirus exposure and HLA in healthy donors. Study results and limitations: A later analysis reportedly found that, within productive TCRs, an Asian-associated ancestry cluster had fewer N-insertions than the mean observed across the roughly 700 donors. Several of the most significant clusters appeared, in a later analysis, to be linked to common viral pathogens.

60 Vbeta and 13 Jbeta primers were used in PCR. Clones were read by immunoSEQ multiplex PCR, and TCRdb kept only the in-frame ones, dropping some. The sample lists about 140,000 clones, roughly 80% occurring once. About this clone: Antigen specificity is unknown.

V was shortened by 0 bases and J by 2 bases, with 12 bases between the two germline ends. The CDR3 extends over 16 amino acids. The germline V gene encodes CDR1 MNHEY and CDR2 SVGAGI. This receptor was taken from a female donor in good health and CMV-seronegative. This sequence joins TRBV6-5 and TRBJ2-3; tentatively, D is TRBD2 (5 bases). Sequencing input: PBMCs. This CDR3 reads CASSYSGGLVTDTQYF. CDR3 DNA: TGTGCCAGCAGTTACTCAGGCGGACTCGTCACAGATACGCAGTATTTT.